The present T cell receptor beta chain was sequenced within a study of blood T cell repertoires in COVID-19. Study summary: The United States, Italy and Spain were the sources of the acute and convalescent COVID-19 samples.

V trimming: 5 bases; J trimming: 5 bases; junction bases outside the gene matches: 15. The germline V gene encodes CDR1 SGHNT and CDR2 YYREEE (reference sequence). CDR3 length: 17 amino acids. In the study's own analysis: From reference gene primer amplification, estimates of nucleated cell counts were derived. Sequencing used immunoSEQ multiplex PCR; TCRdb keeps in-frame clones, though not all of them. D and trimming were read from the DNA, whereas the V and J calls and clone size are those reported in that table. The repertoire includes fewer than 150,000 clones, around 85% of them detected once, and roughly 4% sits in the top ten.

This sequence joins TRBV5-4 and TRBJ2-3; the match to TRBD2 covers 9 bases. This TCR was sampled from a human donor in a cohort sampled during active COVID-19. Source material: peripheral blood. The chain's CDR3 is CASSPGVAGDRGDTQYF. The CDR3 DNA sequence: TGTGCCAGCAGTCCAGGGGTAGCGGGGGACCGTGGAGATACGCAGTATTTT. Using reference TRBV5-4 and TRBJ2-3 for the parts outside the CDR3, the full variable domain is ETGVTQSPTHLIKTRGQQVTLRCSSQSGHNTVSWYQQALGQGPQFIFQYYREEENGRGNFPPRFSGLQFPNYSSELNVNALELDDSALYLCASSPGVAGDRGDTQYFGPGTRLTVL.